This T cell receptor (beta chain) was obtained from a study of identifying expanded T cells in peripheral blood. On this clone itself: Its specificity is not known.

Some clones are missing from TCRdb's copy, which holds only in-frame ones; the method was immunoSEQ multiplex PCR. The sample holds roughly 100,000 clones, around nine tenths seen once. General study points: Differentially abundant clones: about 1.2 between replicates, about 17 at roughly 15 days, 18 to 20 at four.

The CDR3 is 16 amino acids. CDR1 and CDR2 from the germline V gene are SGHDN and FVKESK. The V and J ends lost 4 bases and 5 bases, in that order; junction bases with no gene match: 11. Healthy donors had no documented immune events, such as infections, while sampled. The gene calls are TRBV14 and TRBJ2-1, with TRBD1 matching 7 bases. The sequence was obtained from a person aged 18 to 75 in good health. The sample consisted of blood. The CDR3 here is CASSRLQGNLNNEQFF. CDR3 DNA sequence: TGTGCCAGCAGCCGCCTACAGGGGAATTTAAACAATGAGCAGTTCTTC. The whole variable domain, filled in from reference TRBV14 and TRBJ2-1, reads EAGVTQFPSHSVIEKGQTVTLRCDPISGHDNLYWYRRVMGKEIKFLLHFVKESKQDESGMPNNRFLAERTGGTYSTLKVQPAELEDSGVYFCASSRLQGNLNNEQFFGPGTRLTVL.